This is a list of T cell receptor beta chains from one sample in a study of blood T cell repertoires in COVID-19. Method: immunoSEQ multiplex PCR; TCRdb's copy keeps in-frame clones and lacks some. The sample includes approximately 290,000 clones, about nine tenths of them seen just once. Sequencing was done on a sample of peripheral blood. Every receptor here comes from a woman in her 30s with COVID-19, enrolled during active disease. The CDR3 runs from the conserved cysteine through the conserved F or W. D genes are given only for firm matches. Rows give clone size only sometimes, using once, few, many, or a class for an expanded clone.

clone size	J gene	D gene	V gene	CDR3 protein	CDR3 DNA
once	TRBJ2-5	TRBD1	TRBV29-1	CSVGEGGETQYF	TGCAGCGTTGGTGAAGGGGGCGAGACCCAGTACTTC
.	TRBJ2-3	TRBD1	TRBV7-9	CASSTHRGFTDTQYF	TGTGCCAGCAGCACACACAGGGGGTTCACAGATACGCAGTATTTT
few	TRBJ2-7	TRBD1	TRBV4-1	CASSQEADRGHEQYF	TGCGCCAGCAGCCAAGAGGCGGACAGGGGCCACGAGCAGTACTTC
few	TRBJ2-3	TRBD2	TRBV7-9	CASSPRGSGGAADTQYF	TGTGCCAGCAGCCCCCGGGGGAGCGGGGGGGCAGCAGATACGCAGTATTTT
few	TRBJ1-2	.	TRBV5-1	CASNPDGAGPLYGYTF	TGCGCCAGCAACCCCGACGGTGCAGGGCCCTTATACGGCTACACCTTC
.	TRBJ2-3	.	TRBV5-8	CASSLETGTDTQYF	TGTGCCAGCAGCTTGGAGACAGGCACAGATACGCAGTATTTT
.	TRBJ1-6	.	TRBV5-6	CASCRGALNSPLHF	TGTGCCAGTTGCCGGGGGGCGTTAAATTCACCCCTCCACTTT
.	TRBJ2-7	.	TRBV6-6	CASTPQAGNYEQYF	TGTGCCAGCACCCCCCAGGCAGGAAATTACGAGCAGTACTTC
.	TRBJ1-1	TRBD1	TRBV4-1	CASSQRDREAAEAFF	TGCGCCAGCAGCCAGAGGGACAGGGAGGCCGCTGAAGCTTTCTTT
.	TRBJ2-1	TRBD2	TRBV27	CASSLSERGGTYNEQFF	TGTGCCAGCAGTTTATCGGAGCGGGGGGGCACCTACAATGAGCAGTTCTTC
.	TRBJ2-7	TRBD2	TRBV3-1/TRBV3-2	CASSQVVLAGDYEQYF	TGTGCCAGCAGCCAAGTGGTTTTAGCGGGAGACTACGAGCAGTACTTC
.	TRBJ2-1	.	TRBV12-5	CASGLVGPGPDNEQFF	TGTGCTAGTGGTTTGGTAGGGCCAGGGCCCGACAATGAGCAGTTCTTC
.	TRBJ1-3	.	TRBV7-9	CASSSHGFGNTIYF	TGTGCCAGCAGCTCCCACGGGTTTGGAAACACCATATATTTT
.	TRBJ1-2	.	TRBV7-2	CASSLGGAALLFGYTF	TGTGCCAGCAGCTTAGGTGGGGCGGCCCTTTTATTTGGCTACACCTTC
.	TRBJ1-1	.	TRBV5-1	CASRLIPSPTEAFF	TGCGCCAGCAGGTTGATCCCCTCTCCTACTGAAGCTTTCTTT
.	TRBJ2-1	TRBD1	TRBV5-1	CASSPPGTGNNEQFF	TGCGCCAGCAGCCCCCCCGGGACAGGGAACAATGAGCAGTTCTTC
.	TRBJ1-2	.	TRBV28	CASSLVLLYGYTF	TGTGCCAGCAGTTTGGTCCTCCTATATGGCTACACCTTC
few	TRBJ1-5	.	TRBV6-6	CASSRTSSGGSNQPQHF	TGTGCCAGCAGTCGTACCTCGTCTGGCGGTAGCAATCAGCCCCAGCATTTT
.	TRBJ2-7	.	TRBV19	CASSIASGSAYEQYF	TGTGCCAGTAGTATTGCGTCAGGTTCAGCCTACGAGCAGTACTTC
few	TRBJ1-2	.	TRBV6-5	CASIRGFYGYTF	TGTGCCAGCATTAGAGGGTTCTATGGCTACACCTTC
.	TRBJ2-5	TRBD2	TRBV3-1/TRBV3-2	CASRERGGWETQYF	TGTGCCAGCAGAGAGCGGGGGGGCTGGGAGACCCAGTACTTC
.	TRBJ2-1	.	TRBV6-5	CASSYSLYNEQFF	TGTGCCAGCAGTTACAGCTTATACAATGAGCAGTTCTTC
.	TRBJ2-7	.	TRBV10-2	CASRRTADYEQYF	TGCGCCAGCAGGCGGACAGCAGACTACGAGCAGTACTTC
.	TRBJ2-3	TRBD2	TRBV2	CASRRTPGGGDTQYF	TGTGCCAGCAGGCGAACACCCGGCGGGGGGGATACGCAGTATTTT
once	TRBJ2-3	.	TRBV23-1	CASSHSHLGRTDTQYF	TGCGCCAGCAGTCATTCCCACTTGGGGCGGACAGATACGCAGTATTTT
.	TRBJ1-2	TRBD1	TRBV24-1	CATSDSRTGGANGYTF	TGTGCCACCAGTGATTCTCGGACAGGGGGCGCTAATGGCTACACCTTC
once	TRBJ2-7	.	TRBV10-3	CAISGSSYEQYF	TGTGCCATCAGTGGGAGCTCCTACGAGCAGTACTTC
once	TRBJ2-3	.	TRBV3-1/TRBV3-2	CASTGGARTQYF	TGTGCCAGCACCGGGGGAGCTCGGACGCAGTATTTT